The 31 T cell receptor beta chains presented below share a single source sample, sequenced in a study of tumor and adjacent non-tumor tissue in lung cancer. Three rounds of nested PCR, following a modified ARM-PCR protocol, produced the TCRbeta library. TCRdb re-called the multiplex PCR reads through MiXCR, storing one row per CDR3 protein. Of roughly 70,000 distinct CDR3 sequences listed, roughly 70% were seen once; the top ten hold roughly a quarter. This sample's RNA came from whole unsorted tissue. Distant lung tissue was collected more than 3 cm away from the tumor edge. Material: distant non-tumor lung tissue. The receptors were gathered from a woman aged 45-65 years with non-small cell lung cancer.

This clonotype is termed medium-sized. The rearrangement uses TRBV29-1 and TRBJ2-7; 13 bases align to TRBD2. V gave up 1 base and J gave up 1 base; unmatched junction bases: 4. From germline, CDR1 is SQVTM and CDR2 ANQGSEA. This CDR3 has 16 residues. The CDR3 protein is CSVEAAGLAGSYEQYF. Written as DNA, the CDR3 is TGCAGCGTTGAAGCGGCGGGACTAGCGGGATCCTACGAGCAGTACTTC.

Worth noting for this clonotype: One end of the junction varies from germline; a read error may be responsible. The chain recombines TRBV10-3 with TRBJ2-6, with a tentative D call TRBD1 (6 bases). In germline, CDR1 is ENHRY, CDR2 SYGVKD. This CDR3 has 16 amino acids. The CDR3 protein is CAINPGPGVGANVVTF. The CDR3 DNA is TGTGCCATCAACCCCGGGCCAGGGGTTGGGGCCAACGTCGTGACTTTC.

As to this clonotype: Being one base from a much bigger clone, this may be a read error. The CDR3 loop is CASNPGTSGFKNIQYF. Here the CDR3 DNA reads TGTGCCAGCAACCCCGGGACTAGCGGGTTCAAAAACATTCAGTACTTC. This rearrangement joins TRBV14 to TRBJ2-4; 12 positions agree with TRBD2. This CDR3 spans 16 amino acids. J was trimmed by 3 bases and V by 7 bases; bases with no gene match: 7. Germline V gene lookup returns CDR1 SGHDN and CDR2 FVKESK. Full variable domain (missing parts from reference TRBV14 and TRBJ2-4): EAGVTQFPSHSVIEKGQTVTLRCDPISGHDNLYWYRRVMGKEIKFLLHFVKESKQDESGMPNNRFLAERTGGTYSTLKVQPAELEDSGVYFCASNPGTSGFKNIQYFGAGTRLSVL.

Comments on this clonotype: The junction and the germline gene differ at one end; a read error may be behind it. This chain connects TRBV28 to TRBJ1-4, with a possible D match to TRBD1 (6 bases). The CDR3 contains 16 residues. Germline V gives CDR1 MDHEN, CDR2 SYDVKM. The CDR3 bases are TGTGTCAGCAGTGCTACAGGGCGAGCAACTAATGAAAAACTGTTTTTT. Translating gives CVSSATGRATNEKLFF.

This clonotype was seen more than once but under ten times. J is TRBJ1-5 and V is TRBV12-3 or TRBV12-4; possibly TRBD1 for D (5 bases). There are 13 residues in the CDR3. The V end was cut by 6 bases, the J end by 4 bases, with 10 bases between. The CDR3 DNA reads as TGTGCCAGCAGGGGACGGGAGAATCAGCCCCAGCATTTT. Its translation: CASRGRENQPQHF.

This chain links TRBV29-1 with TRBJ2-3; tentatively, D is TRBD2 (6 bases). V lost 8 bases, J lost 0 bases, and 21 bases lay in between. Germline V gives CDR1 SQVTM, CDR2 ANQGSEA. The CDR3 totals 16 residues. Here the CDR3 reads CSTPGLRAGSTDTQYF. The CDR3 coding sequence is TGCAGCACTCCGGGACTCAGAGCGGGTAGCACAGATACGCAGTATTTT.

The V call is TRBV10-3, the J call TRBJ1-2; possibly TRBD1 for D (5 bases). This CDR3 is 13 amino acids long. Germline CDR1 ENHRY, CDR2 SYGVKD. The CDR3 sequence: CAICPKAGGGYTF. Written as DNA, the CDR3 is TGTGCTATCTGCCCTAAAGCTGGGGGTGGCTACACCTTC.

Concerning this clonotype itself: At one end the junction does not follow the germline gene, possibly because of a read error. The gene calls are TRBV29-1 and TRBJ1-3; D ambiguous. The CDR3 runs to 14 residues. Germline V CDR1 and CDR2: SQVTM, ANQGSEA. The CDR3 spells CSIEGDMSGNTIYF. The CDR3 DNA reads as TGCAGCATTGAAGGCGACATGTCTGGAAACACCATATATTTT. Full variable domain (outside the CDR3, taken from reference TRBV29-1 and TRBJ1-3): SAVISQKPSRDICQRGTSLTIQCQVDSQVTMMFWYRQQPGQSLTLIATANQGSEATYESGFVIDKFPISRPNLTFSTLTVSNMSPEDSSIYLCSIEGDMSGNTIYFGEGSWLTVV.

This clonotype was seen only once. The chain joins TRBV5-4 to TRBJ2-7; TRBD2 aligns across 12 bases. The germline CDR1 and CDR2 sequences are SGHNT and YYREEE (reference sequence). The CDR3 totals 17 residues. Unmatched junction bases numbered 10, after V lost 6 bases and J lost 0 bases. Written as DNA, the CDR3 is TGTGCCAGCAATCGCCCCTCGACTAGCGGGAGCTCCTACGAGCAGTACTTC. This sequence encodes CASNRPSTSGSSYEQYF.

This clonotype has only one observation. A much larger clone is a single base away; this may be a read error. The chain has TRBV6-5 and TRBJ2-7, with D tentatively TRBD2 (6 bases). V shed 0 bases and J shed 0 bases, with 9 bases lying between them. The length of the CDR3 is 15 residues. The germline gives CDR1 MNHEY, CDR2 SVGAGI. CDR3 DNA: TGTGCCAGCAGTTACTCGGATAGCGGCTCCTACGAGCAGTACTTC. Its translation: CASSYSDSGSYEQYF.

Remarks on this clonotype: Germline and junction disagree at one end, which may indicate a read error. V usage is TRBV6-1 and J usage is TRBJ2-3; D not resolved. Germline CDR1 and CDR2: MNHNS and SASEGT. The CDR3 covers 13 residues. The CDR3 spells CASSRNNQDTQYF. Written as DNA, the CDR3 is TGTGCTAGCAGTCGGAACAATCAAGATACGCAGTATTTT.

V usage is TRBV29-1 and J usage is TRBJ2-3; TRBD2 aligns across 11 bases. The V gene end was trimmed by 1 base and the J gene end by 5 bases; junction bases not matched to a gene: 8. The V gene's germline CDR1 is SQVTM and CDR2 ANQGSEA. This CDR3 has 16 amino acids. CDR3 nucleotides: TGCAGCGTTGAAGGGGGACTAGCGGTATCCATAGATACGCAGTATTTT. Translated, it gives CSVEGGLAVSIDTQYF.

The J gene is TRBJ1-6, the V gene TRBV28; possible D gene TRBD1, 6 bases. The CDR3 covers 15 residues. The V gene lost 4 bases and the J gene lost 8 bases, with 15 bases spanning the gap. Germline CDR1 reads MDHEN; CDR2 reads SYDVKM. In DNA form, the CDR3 reads TGTGCCAGCAGTTCGTACGGGGGGCTAGATTCACCCCTCCACTTT. This codes for CASSSYGGLDSPLHF.

In regard to this clonotype: Relative to the germline gene, one junction end is altered; a read error may explain this. The chain joins TRBV4-3 to TRBJ2-5; D remains ambiguous. Germline-derived CDR1 and CDR2 are LGHNA and YSLEER. The CDR3 spans 13 residues. CDR3 in DNA: TGCGACAGCAGCCAAGAGCTGTCCGAGACTCAGTACTTC. It yields the protein CDSSQELSETQYF.

V is TRBV28 and J is TRBJ2-1, with D perhaps TRBD1 or TRBD2 (5 bases each). The CDR3 covers 16 residues. Germline loops: CDR1 MDHEN, CDR2 SYDVKM. CDR3 loop: CVNTSLGDSSYNEQFF. As DNA, the CDR3 is TGTGTCAACACCTCTCTGGGGGATAGCTCCTACAATGAGCAGTTCTTC.

Concerning this clonotype itself: The conserved closing phenylalanine or tryptophan is absent in this CDR3, likely reflecting a read error. This chain links TRBV11-2 with TRBJ2-1, with D maybe TRBD2 (7 bases). From germline, CDR1 is SGHAT and CDR2 FQNNGV. The CDR3 contains 15 residues. The DNA for the CDR3 is TGTACCAGCAACAAAGGGGGAGGGGGCTACAATGAGCAGTTCTGC. Encoded protein: CTSNKGGGGYNEQFC.

V usage is TRBV5-6 and J usage is TRBJ2-1; possibly TRBD2 for D (6 bases). This CDR3 is 15 amino acids long. Trimming left V 4 bases short and J 2 bases short, with 13 bases between. Germline CDR1 reads SGHDT; CDR2 reads YYEEEE. DNA for the CDR3: TGTGCCAGCAGCGTAGTGGGAGGCCCCTACAATGAGCAGTTCTTC. Amino acids: CASSVVGGPYNEQFF.

A remark on this clonotype: A read error may be the cause here, since a much bigger clone is one base away. The chain uses TRBV29-1 and TRBJ1-1; possibly TRBD1 for D (5 bases). V lost 5 bases to trimming and J lost 6 bases, with 16 bases between them. The CDR3 has 13 residues. Per the germline V gene, CDR1 is SQVTM and CDR2 is ANQGSEA. Here the CDR3 DNA reads TGCAGCGTTAGGATAGGGGCTGGTTCTGAAGCTTTCTTT. This gives the protein CSVRIGAGSEAFF.

CDR3 amino acids: CASSLSGQGCEQYF. CDR3 coding DNA: TGTGCCAGCAGCCTTTCCGGACAGGGATGTGAGCAGTACTTC. The rearrangement joins TRBV11-3 to TRBJ2-7, with TRBD1 matching over 8 bases. CDR1 is SGHNT, CDR2 YENEEA, per germline. Trimming removed 5 bases from V and 7 bases from J; junction bases left unmatched: 10. The CDR3 sequence is 14 residues long.

Comments on this clonotype: A much bigger clone sits one base away, suggesting this may be a read error. The chain employs TRBV4-2 and TRBJ2-1, with TRBD2 as a possible D gene (6 bases). Germline assignment: CDR1 LGHNA and CDR2 YNFKEQ. V was shortened by 4 bases and J by 6 bases, with 16 bases between the two germline ends. The CDR3 totals 15 residues. CDR3 residues: CASSLNPAGLNEQFF. The CDR3 coding sequence is TGTGCCAGCAGCCTTAATCCGGCGGGACTCAATGAGCAGTTCTTC.

On this clonotype itself: This may come from a read error, since a much larger clone is one base off. The gene calls are TRBV6-2 or TRBV6-3 and TRBJ2-1, with D tentatively TRBD2 (6 bases). This CDR3 spans 14 amino acids. Germline assignment: CDR1 MNHEY and CDR2 SVGEGT. In DNA form, the CDR3 reads TGTGCCAGCACTAGCCGGGACTTCTACAAAGAGCAGTTCTTC. Translation gives CASTSRDFYKEQFF.

The rearrangement links TRBV29-1 to TRBJ1-1, with a weak D call TRBD1 (6 bases). The germline V and J ends were trimmed by 7 bases and 1 base, with 16 bases remaining between them. CDR3 size: 14 residues. In germline, CDR1 is SQVTM, CDR2 ANQGSEA. In nucleotides, the CDR3 is TGCAGCGCTGTGAGGGACAAGCCGAACACTGAAGCTTTCTTT. Its protein is CSAVRDKPNTEAFF.

V gene TRBV20-1 combines with J gene TRBJ1-1; possibly TRBD1 for D (6 bases). This CDR3 spans 11 amino acids. With 8 bases removed from V and 10 bases from J, the gap between germline ends came to 17 bases. The germline gives CDR1 DFQATT, CDR2 SNEGSKA (reference sequence). In DNA, the CDR3 is TGCAGTACTACCGGACAGCGGGGAGCTTTCTTT. Translating gives CSTTGQRGAFF.

To note about this clonotype: The conserved phenylalanine or tryptophan normally closing the CDR3 is absent here, so this likely arose from a read error. The limits of the CDR3 on the DNA are not certain, so only TCRdb's listed CDR3 is given. This chain connects TRBV11-1 to TRBJ2-7; the table's D call TRBD1 went unverified against the DNA. Germline-derived CDR1 and CDR2 are SGHAT and FQDESV (reference sequence). The CDR3 has 15 amino acids, counting both end residues. The CDR3 reads CASSSIGLTGDERYI.

Many counts were recorded for this clonotype. The rearrangement joins TRBV20-1 to TRBJ2-3; D tentatively fits TRBD1 or TRBD2 (6 bases each). Germline V lookup: CDR1 DFQATT, CDR2 SNEGSKA (reference sequence). V lost 4 bases, J lost 0 bases, and 14 bases lay in between. The CDR3 is 15 residues long. CDR3 bases: TGCAGTGCTATAGGAGGGGGGCCTAGCACAGATACGCAGTATTTT. Protein sequence: CSAIGGGPSTDTQYF.

This chain joins TRBV29-1 and TRBJ2-7; TRBD2 matches at 8 bases. From germline, CDR1 is SQVTM and CDR2 ANQGSEA. This CDR3 contains 13 residues. The CDR3 DNA reads TGCAACACCATAGCGGGACCAGTCTACGAGCAGTACTTC. Its translation: CNTIAGPVYEQYF.

A remark on this clonotype: At one boundary the junction diverges from the germline segment, which might be a read error. The J gene is TRBJ2-2, the V gene TRBV11-2, with a possible D match to TRBD1 (6 bases). The CDR3 is 16 amino acids. Germline CDR1 SGHAT, CDR2 FQNNGV. The CDR3 nucleotides are TGTGCCAGTAGCTTGGTCCTAGGGACATACACCGGGGAGCAGTTTTTT. This translates into CASSLVLGTYTGEQFF.

This clonotype was seen at least ten times. V usage is TRBV6-6 and J usage is TRBJ2-1; 7 bases are shared with TRBD2. Germline V gene data show CDR1 as MNHNY and CDR2 as SVGAGI (reference sequence). V was pared by 0 bases and J by 0 bases, with 2 bases of the junction left unmatched. The CDR3 length is 16 residues. The CDR3 DNA is TGTGCCAGCAGTTACTCGGAGCGGGGCTCCTACAATGAGCAGTTCTTC. Protein product: CASSYSERGSYNEQFF.

A word on this clonotype: A much larger clone is a single base away; this may be a read error. The chain joins TRBV6-1 to TRBJ1-6; a possible D gene is TRBD1 (6 bases). The CDR3 spans 16 residues. Per the germline V gene, CDR1 is MNHNS and CDR2 is SASEGT. The CDR3 region is CPSSETVGAGSSPLHF. CDR3 DNA: TGTCCCAGCAGTGAAACGGTGGGGGCAGGGAGTTCACCCCTCCACTTT.

About this clonotype itself: A read error may explain this, as a much larger clone is one base away. The CDR3 DNA reads as TGTGCCAACAGTTTCAGACCGCTAGCGGGAGTATCGGAGCAGTACTTC. This gives the protein CANSFRPLAGVSEQYF. The V gene is TRBV6-5, the J gene TRBJ2-7; 10 bases line up with TRBD2. Germline V CDR1 and CDR2: MNHEY, SVGAGI. The CDR3 is made up of 16 amino acids.

As to this clonotype: A much bigger clone sits one base away, suggesting this may be a read error. The V gene is TRBV20-1, the J gene TRBJ1-1, with TRBD1 matching 7 bases. Germline assignment: CDR1 DFQATT and CDR2 SNEGSKA (reference sequence). The CDR3 has 15 residues. Trimming took 7 bases from V and 1 from J; bases not matched to a gene: 12. The CDR3 here is CSGLGDSGKNTEAFF. The CDR3 DNA reads TGCAGTGGGTTGGGGGACAGTGGAAAGAACACTGAAGCTTTCTTT.